This T cell receptor (beta chain) was sequenced in a study of blood T cell repertoires in COVID-19. In the study overall: Researchers got acute and convalescent COVID-19 samples from the United States, Italy and Spain. Sources were T cells, B-cell-depleted T cells, or PBMCs; the material itself was cDNA or gDNA.

V lost 5 bases, J lost 1 base, and 14 bases lay in between. Germline assignment: CDR1 MNHNY and CDR2 SVGAGI (reference sequence). This CDR3 comprises 15 residues. Original methodology: Reference gene primer amplification in the assay estimated nucleated cell counts. Here immunoSEQ multiplex PCR was the method, and the copy in TCRdb shows in-frame clones only, minus some. Clone size and V and J calls were adopted from that table, with D and trimming inferred from the DNA. The sample shows around 100,000 clones, roughly nine tenths of them seen only once. The sequenced sample was peripheral blood. This sequence originates from a woman over 75 in a cohort sampled during active COVID-19. The rearrangement uses TRBV6-6 and TRBJ1-1; D not certain. CDR3 coding DNA: TGTGCCAGCAGTAACCCCCAGGTTAAGAACACTGAAGCTTTCTTT. Encoded protein: CASSNPQVKNTEAFF.